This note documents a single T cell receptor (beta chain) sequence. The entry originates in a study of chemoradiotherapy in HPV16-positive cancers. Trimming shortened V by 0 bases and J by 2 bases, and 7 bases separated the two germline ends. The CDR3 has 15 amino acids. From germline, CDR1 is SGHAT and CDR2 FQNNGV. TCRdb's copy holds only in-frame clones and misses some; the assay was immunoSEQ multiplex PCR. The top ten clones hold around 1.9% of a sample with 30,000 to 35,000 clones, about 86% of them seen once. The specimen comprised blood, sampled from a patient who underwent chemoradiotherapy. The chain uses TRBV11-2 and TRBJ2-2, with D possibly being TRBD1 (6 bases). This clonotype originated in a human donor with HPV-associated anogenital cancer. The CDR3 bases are TGTGCCAGCAGCTTAGAAGGGGGAAACACCGGGGAGCTGTTTTTT. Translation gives CASSLEGGNTGELFF.